The 3 T cell receptor beta chains below all came from one sample that was sequenced in a study of regulatory T cells in long-lasting Graves disease. HTBI primers from iRepertoire and Arm-PCR of CDR3 regions yielded the TCR beta libraries. One entry per CDR3 protein results from TCRdb running MiXCR on the multiplex PCR reads. The sample comprises approximately 350,000 distinct CDR3 sequences, over 9.5% of which are singletons, and approximately 17% rests with the top ten. Time point specified: newly diagnosed GD, antithyroid drugs for less than 3 months. The authors made the TCR library using RNA they extracted from PBMCs. These same data were also listed under a study on T cells in Graves' hyperthyroidism and ophthalmopathy.

The sequencing here drew on peripheral blood mononuclear cells (PBMCs), taken at new diagnosis, from a patient treated with antithyroid drugs. The receptors come from a woman between 18 and 29 years old with Graves disease.

This clonotype was observed a few times. The chain employs TRBV28 and TRBJ2-6, with a tentative D call TRBD1 (7 bases). This CDR3 has 16 residues. V was shortened by 6 bases and J by 2 bases, with 14 bases between the two germline ends. CDR1 and CDR2 from the germline V gene are MDHEN and SYDVKM. CDR3 residues: CASSLAGGTGANVLTF. As DNA, the CDR3 is TGTGCCAGCAGCCTGGCAGGGGGGACTGGGGCCAACGTCCTGACTTTC.

On this clonotype itself: A much larger clone sits a single nucleotide away, making a read error possible. This chain joins TRBV9 and TRBJ1-2; D call uncertain. The CDR3 covers 14 residues. Between the trimmed V and J ends, which lost 0 bases and 4 bases, there was a span of 10 bases. The germline gives CDR1 SGDLS, CDR2 YYNGEE. The CDR3 loop reads CASSVDRRSYGYTF. CDR3 bases: TGTGCCAGCAGCGTAGATCGGCGGAGCTATGGCTACACCTTC.

The chain employs TRBV18 and TRBJ1-5; the D is unclear. V lost 3 bases and J lost 3, with 24 bases in between. The CDR3 spans 19 residues. From germline, CDR1 is KGHSH and CDR2 LQKENI. This CDR3 is CASSPRLGGSGQNNQPQHF. CDR3 bases: TGTGCCAGCTCACCGAGGTTAGGAGGATCCGGGCAGAACAATCAGCCCCAGCATTTT.